This TCR beta chain was recovered during a study of CD4 and CD8 cells across lung adenocarcinoma regions. A single record per CDR3 protein comes from TCRdb applying MiXCR to the PCR reads. In the table there are 16,000 or so distinct CDR3 sequences, less than 55% of which are singletons. Localized lung adenocarcinoma, a non-small cell lung cancer, affected the donors. Germline loops: CDR1 MNHNS, CDR2 SASEGT. This CDR3 is built from 15 residues. In the case of this clonotype: A read error may produce the germline difference seen at one junction end.

This receptor was obtained from a female donor with lung adenocarcinoma. The CD4 and CD8 labels of this study may be unreliable. The chain uses TRBV6-1 and TRBJ2-5; possibly TRBD1 or TRBD2 for D (6 bases each). The sample comprised CD8+ T cells from the center of a lung tumor. The CDR3 sequence is CARGYGGRSQDTQYF. The DNA for the CDR3 is TGTGCCAGGGGGTACGGGGGCAGGAGCCAAGATACCCAGTATTTC.